Listed below are T cell receptor beta chains from one sample, sequenced in a study of neoadjuvant anti-PD-1 for oral cavity cancer. The assay was immunoSEQ multiplex PCR, and TCRdb's table has in-frame clones only and misses some. The data contain thousands of clones, roughly three fifths of them singletons. The specimen was tumor tissue, collected before nivolumab (anti-PD-1) treatment. These receptor sequences come from a person aged 35 to 85 with oral cavity squamous cell carcinoma. Each CDR3 is given with its conserved first and last residue. A D gene is named only where the DNA matches it firmly. The listing skips clone size in some rows; elsewhere it reads once, few, many or a size class.

J gene: TRBJ2-5
V gene: TRBV4-1
clone size: once
D gene: NA
CDR3 DNA: TGCGCCAGCAGCCAAACGAGAGGGGGAGGGAGGGAGACCCAGTACTTC
CDR3 protein: CASSQTRGGGRETQYF

J gene: TRBJ2-3
V gene: TRBV6-5
clone size: NA
D gene: NA
CDR3 DNA: TGTGCCAGCAGTTACGACAGCCACCTTAGCACAGATACGCAGTATTTT
CDR3 protein: CASSYDSHLSTDTQYF

J gene: TRBJ1-1
V gene: TRBV5-5
clone size: NA
D gene: NA
CDR3 DNA: TGTGCCAGCAGCTCTTCGGGACAAATGAACACTGAAGCTTTCTTT
CDR3 protein: CASSSSGQMNTEAFF

J gene: TRBJ1-6
V gene: TRBV25-1
clone size: few
D gene: NA
CDR3 DNA: TGTGCCAGCAGCGACAGGTTCCCGTACCACCATTCACCCCTCCACTTT
CDR3 protein: CASSDRFPYHHSPLHF

J gene: TRBJ2-5
V gene: TRBV5-1
clone size: NA
D gene: NA
CDR3 DNA: TGCGCCAGCAGCTTGGTTGCAGGGAGCAGGGAGACCCAGTACTTC
CDR3 protein: CASSLVAGSRETQYF

J gene: TRBJ2-1
V gene: TRBV5-1
clone size: NA
D gene: TRBD2
CDR3 DNA: TGCGCCAGCAGCTCCTCCGGGACTAGCCATGAGCAGTTCTTC
CDR3 protein: CASSSSGTSHEQFF

J gene: TRBJ2-6
V gene: TRBV7-9
clone size: few
D gene: NA
CDR3 DNA: TGTGCCAGCAGCTCACCCTTTGTTATAATGGGGAGGGCCAACGTCCTGACTTTC
CDR3 protein: CASSSPFVIMGRANVLTF

J gene: TRBJ2-2
V gene: TRBV5-1
clone size: NA
D gene: NA
CDR3 DNA: TGCGCCAGCAGCTATCGGGACACCTTCACCGGGGAGCTGTTTTTT
CDR3 protein: CASSYRDTFTGELFF

J gene: TRBJ2-1
V gene: TRBV6-1
clone size: NA
D gene: NA
CDR3 DNA: TGTGCCAGCAGTGAAAAGACTCTCAATGAGCAGTTCTTC
CDR3 protein: CASSEKTLNEQFF

J gene: TRBJ2-5
V gene: TRBV20-1
clone size: NA
D gene: NA
CDR3 DNA: TGCAGTGCCCAACCACAAGAGACCCAGTACTTC
CDR3 protein: CSAQPQETQYF

J gene: TRBJ1-5
V gene: TRBV5-1
clone size: NA
D gene: TRBD1
CDR3 DNA: TGCGCCAGCAGCTTGACAGGGGATGGCAATCAGCCCCAGCATTTT
CDR3 protein: CASSLTGDGNQPQHF

J gene: TRBJ1-3
V gene: TRBV5-1
clone size: NA
D gene: NA
CDR3 DNA: TGCGCCAGCAGCTTGGACGGCGCAAGCTCTGGAAACACCATATATTTT
CDR3 protein: CASSLDGASSGNTIYF

J gene: TRBJ1-1
V gene: TRBV19
clone size: NA
D gene: NA
CDR3 DNA: TGTGCCAGTAGTATGGTCGGGGAGAGGATGAACACTGAAGCTTTCTTT
CDR3 protein: CASSMVGERMNTEAFF

J gene: TRBJ2-1
V gene: TRBV7-2
clone size: NA
D gene: NA
CDR3 DNA: TGTGCCAGCAGCCCTCCAGGGACGAGGAGCAATGAGCAGTTCTTC
CDR3 protein: CASSPPGTRSNEQFF

J gene: TRBJ2-1
V gene: TRBV27
clone size: NA
D gene: NA
CDR3 DNA: TGTGCCAGCAGTTCCGGGACATATTCCTACAATGAGCAGTTCTTC
CDR3 protein: CASSSGTYSYNEQFF

J gene: TRBJ2-6
V gene: TRBV6-5
clone size: few
D gene: NA
CDR3 DNA: TGTGCCAGCAGTCCCGAGGGAACTGGGGCCAACGTCCTGACTTTC
CDR3 protein: CASSPEGTGANVLTF

J gene: TRBJ2-1
V gene: TRBV11-2
clone size: NA
D gene: NA
CDR3 DNA: TGTGCCAGCAGCTTTAGAGCCCTAAGCTCCTACAATGAGCAGTTCTTC
CDR3 protein: CASSFRALSSYNEQFF

J gene: TRBJ2-7
V gene: TRBV7-2
clone size: NA
D gene: NA
CDR3 DNA: TGTGCCAGCAGCTTAGCAGGGGACACAGCCTACGAGCAGTACTTC
CDR3 protein: CASSLAGDTAYEQYF

J gene: TRBJ1-5
V gene: TRBV10-3
clone size: NA
D gene: NA
CDR3 DNA: TGTGCCATCAGTGAGCAGCCAGACAATCAGCCCCAGCATTTT
CDR3 protein: CAISEQPDNQPQHF

J gene: TRBJ2-7
V gene: TRBV7-2
clone size: NA
D gene: NA
CDR3 DNA: TGTGCCAGCAGCCCAGGGGAGTTATACGAGCAGTACTTC
CDR3 protein: CASSPGELYEQYF

J gene: TRBJ2-2
V gene: TRBV18
clone size: once
D gene: NA
CDR3 DNA: TGTGCCAGCTCACCGGGGGCTGCGAACACCGGGGAGCTGTTTTTT
CDR3 protein: CASSPGAANTGELFF

J gene: TRBJ2-3
V gene: TRBV9
clone size: NA
D gene: NA
CDR3 DNA: TGTGCCAGCAGCGTAGACTTCCCAGATACGCAGTATTTT
CDR3 protein: CASSVDFPDTQYF

J gene: TRBJ2-7
V gene: TRBV28
clone size: NA
D gene: TRBD1
CDR3 DNA: TGTGCCAGCAGGCCCTCCGGGACAGGGACCTACGAGCAGTACTTC
CDR3 protein: CASRPSGTGTYEQYF

J gene: TRBJ2-7
V gene: TRBV11-1
clone size: NA
D gene: NA
CDR3 DNA: TGTGCCAGCAGCTTAGCCAAGCACTACGAGCAGTACTTC
CDR3 protein: CASSLAKHYEQYF

J gene: TRBJ1-5
V gene: TRBV27
clone size: NA
D gene: TRBD1
CDR3 DNA: TGTGCCAGCAGGCAGGGGGCGGGGTCGCGTTGGACGCCCCAGCATTTT
CDR3 protein: CASRQGAGSRWTPQHF

J gene: TRBJ2-3
V gene: TRBV6-9
clone size: NA
D gene: TRBD2
CDR3 DNA: TGTGCCAGCAGTTCGACTAGCGGGAGTATTCGATACACAGATACGCAGTATTTT
CDR3 protein: CASSSTSGSIRYTDTQYF

J gene: TRBJ2-1
V gene: TRBV2
clone size: few
D gene: NA
CDR3 DNA: TGTGCCAGCATGAGACAGTCCCGAGTCAATGAGCAGTTCTTC
CDR3 protein: CASMRQSRVNEQFF

J gene: TRBJ1-1
V gene: TRBV19
clone size: NA
D gene: NA
CDR3 DNA: TGTGCCAGTGGAAAGTCTGGGACTTTCTTT
CDR3 protein: CASGKSGTFF

J gene: TRBJ1-4
V gene: TRBV5-1
clone size: few
D gene: TRBD1
CDR3 DNA: TGCGCCAGCAGCTTTGGGACAGGGGGAAATGAAAAACTGTTTTTT
CDR3 protein: CASSFGTGGNEKLFF